This T cell receptor (beta chain) was sequenced in a study of cytomegalovirus exposure and HLA in healthy donors. On this clone itself: Its matching antigen is unknown.

General study points: Presence/absence analyses assumed roughly uniform sequencing depth across donors, which may not hold. Most subjects' HLA-A and HLA-B alleles were reportedly predicted from TCR beta sequences. In a later analysis, the majority of CMV-associated beta chains seemingly showed HLA restriction.

The PCR employed 60 Vbeta primers together with 13 Jbeta primers. Assay: immunoSEQ multiplex PCR; the TCRdb copy retains only in-frame clones and omits some. This table has 150,000 to 200,000 clones, about four fifths appearing once. The CDR3 length is 18 residues. Germline CDR1 and CDR2: SGDLS and YYNGEE. Losses at the gene ends were 0 bases for V and 3 bases for J; bases not matched to a gene: 9. The source material was PBMCs. The chain joins TRBV9 to TRBJ2-1, with 10 nucleotides matching TRBD2. The TCR sequence derives from a girl under 18 in good health and CMV-seropositive. The CDR3 reads CASSVGPKLAGIYNEQFF. The CDR3 region has the DNA TGTGCCAGCAGCGTAGGGCCCAAACTAGCGGGGATCTACAATGAGCAGTTCTTC.